This TCR beta chain was captured in a study of human T cells and chemical hapten exposure. Overall study findings and caveats: After DPC sensitization, TCRs above 1 in 1000 frequency showed no change.

The CDR3 is made up of 15 amino acids. The germline V and J ends were trimmed by 7 bases and 7 bases, with 19 bases remaining between them. As for time point: patch test 2, 6 weeks after DPC sensitization. As to treatment: therapeutic diphenylcyclopropenone sensitization with weekly scalp DPC. Total RNA was extracted from unfractionated whole blood. With respect to this clonotype: Its antigen is still unknown.

In the source study's methods: From approximately 21,000 to 630,000 TCRs were found per sample, with a median of 95,638. Via MiXCR, TCRdb re-called the RACE reads, giving one row per CDR3 protein. V and J calls and clone size were set by TCRdb, not the authors. This sample has about 380,000 distinct CDR3 sequences, with about 6.9% found just once. This receptor was identified in a young woman with alopecia areata. Some clones in this sample may be carry-over from other donors' samples. This material consisted of whole blood, taken in connection with sensitization to the hapten diphenylcyclopropenone (DPC). The rearrangement joins TRBV12-3 or TRBV12-4 to TRBJ1-4, with no clear D. CDR3 protein: CASTPGLLFGEKLFF. CDR3 DNA: TGTGCCAGCACTCCGGGCCTCCTATTCGGTGAAAAACTGTTTTTT.